This entry is about one T cell receptor (beta chain). Its specificity is unknown. This CDR3 region has 14 residues. From germline, CDR1 is LNHDA and CDR2 SQIVND (reference sequence). This record comes from a study of monozygotic twins with inflammatory bowel disease. TCRdb reprocessed the 5' RACE reads and keeps a single row for each CDR3 protein, giving no DNA. Its table records nearly 450,000 distinct CDR3 sequences. Whole-study findings and limits: Immunosuppressive treatments were not uniform, and this may have added variability to patient repertoires. Any single strong signal or clonotype tied to IBD lacked support. Especially with disease activity, IBD patients had fewer clonotypes in common with others than healthy twins did. By inverse Simpson index, TCRbeta diversity was lower in IBD patients than in healthy co-twins.

The sequencing sample was made of blood. V and J are TRBV19 and TRBJ2-5; TCRdb indicates TRBD2, and absent DNA this call remains unverified. The clonotype was recovered from a human donor with ulcerative colitis or Crohn's disease, or a healthy co-twin of an affected twin (not recorded which). CDR3 in amino acids: CASSNVPRGETQYF.